The 5 T cell receptor beta chains listed next were all sequenced from one sample in a study of control samples from healthy donors and cancer patients. Sequencing used immunoSEQ multiplex PCR; TCRdb keeps in-frame clones, though not all of them. Of around 59,000 clones in the sample, under 95% were seen once. The material sequenced was PBMCs. The receptors derive from a man in his forties with colorectal cancer.

This clone was picked up one time. The rearrangement links TRBV5-5 to TRBJ1-2; 9 positions match TRBD1. J gave up 13 bases and V 3 bases, and 13 bases lay outside the gene matches. The CDR3 is made up of 14 amino acids. The V gene's germline CDR1 is SGHKS and CDR2 YYEKEE (reference sequence). CDR3 in DNA: TGTGCCAGCAGCTGGGGGGACAGGGAAGCTAGCGGCACCTTC. Amino acids: CASSWGDREASGTF.

V is TRBV4-2 and J is TRBJ1-1; D remains ambiguous. The CDR3 consists of 16 residues. From germline, CDR1 is LGHNA and CDR2 YNFKEQ. V was pared by 2 bases and J by 1 base, with 14 bases between. CDR3 protein: CASSQMAATGNTEAFF. As DNA, the CDR3 is TGTGCCAGCAGCCAAATGGCAGCCACGGGGAACACTGAAGCTTTCTTT.

DNA of the CDR3: TGTGCCACCAGCTTTACTAGCGGGGGGGCCGATGAGCAGTTCTTC. Residues: CATSFTSGGADEQFF. V is TRBV15 and J is TRBJ2-1, with 13 bases fitting TRBD2. Unmatched junction bases numbered 6, after V lost 5 bases and J lost 8 bases. The CDR3 consists of 15 residues. Per germline, CDR1 LNHNV and CDR2 YYDKDF (reference sequence). Full variable domain (missing parts from reference TRBV15 and TRBJ2-1): DAMVIQNPRYQVTQFGKPVTLSCSQTLNHNVMYWYQQKSSQAPKLLFHYYDKDFNNEADTPDNFQSRRPNTSFCFLDIRSPGLGDTAMYLCATSFTSGGADEQFFGPGTRLTVL.

The chain links TRBV18 to TRBJ1-2; the D gene is possibly TRBD1 (6 bases). Per germline, CDR1 KGHSH and CDR2 LQKENI. CDR3 length: 15 residues. V shed 3 bases and J shed 4 bases, with 15 bases lying between them. CDR3 bases: TGTGCCAGCTCACCTTCCACAGGGCTCGGCTATGGCTACACCTTC. Residues: CASSPSTGLGYGYTF.

The rearrangement uses TRBV29-1 and TRBJ1-4; D is perhaps TRBD1 (6 bases). V was clipped by 6 bases and J by 0 bases, with 11 bases between them. This CDR3 comprises 14 residues. Germline CDR1 and CDR2: SQVTM and ANQGSEA. Here the CDR3 reads CSVGGQTTNEKLFF. CDR3 bases: TGCAGCGTGGGAGGACAGACAACTAATGAAAAACTGTTTTTT. The variable domain in full, with the rest retrieved from reference TRBV29-1 and TRBJ1-4, is SAVISQKPSRDICQRGTSLTIQCQVDSQVTMMFWYRQQPGQSLTLIATANQGSEATYESGFVIDKFPISRPNLTFSTLTVSNMSPEDSSIYLCSVGGQTTNEKLFFGSGTQLSVL.